This paragraph covers one TCR beta chain sequence. These data originate in a study of technical replicates of blood from several donors. Clones were sequenced by immunoSEQ multiplex PCR, and TCRdb holds only the in-frame ones, with some missing. The profile shows 59,000 or so clones, about 94% of them singletons. CDR3 size: 20 residues. J gave up 5 bases and V 2 bases, and 23 bases lay outside the gene matches. CDR1 and CDR2 from the germline V gene are GTSNPN and SVGIG (reference sequence). The rearrangement links TRBV30 to TRBJ1-5; TRBD1 agrees at 8 bases. Sequenced input: PBMCs. The sequence came from a human donor in good health. Some clones in this sample may be carry-over from other donors' samples. The CDR3 is CAWSFGQGIFFPRPDQPQHF. The CDR3 bases are TGTGCCTGGAGTTTCGGACAGGGCATTTTCTTTCCCCGTCCCGATCAGCCCCAGCATTTT.